The 30 T cell receptor beta chains below were found in one sample sequenced in a study of cytomegalovirus exposure and HLA in healthy donors. The study ran its PCR with 60 Vbeta and 13 Jbeta primers. TCRdb's copy holds only in-frame clones and misses some; the assay was immunoSEQ multiplex PCR. The data show under 150,000 clones, with approximately 86% seen just once and around 1.7% held by the top ten. Sequenced sample: PBMCs. These receptors were obtained from a boy aged 10-17 years in good health and CMV-seronegative.

The V and J genes are TRBV6-4 and TRBJ2-1; the match to TRBD2 covers 7 bases. Germline V lookup: CDR1 MRHNA, CDR2 SNTAGT. The CDR3 extends over 15 amino acids. J gave up 5 bases and V 4 bases, and 8 bases lay outside the gene matches. The CDR3 is CASSVGLADHNEQFF. CDR3 nucleotide sequence: TGTGCCAGCAGTGTGGGTCTAGCGGACCACAATGAGCAGTTCTTC.

This clone occurred a few times. The V call is TRBV5-1, the J call TRBJ2-7, with D possibly matching TRBD1 (7 bases). Germline V gene sequence: CDR1 SGHRS, CDR2 YFSETQ. The CDR3 loop spans 15 amino acids. V was pared by 1 base and J by 0 bases, with 11 bases between. Here the CDR3 reads CASSLRRGLSYEQYF. The CDR3 nucleotides read TGCGCCAGCAGCTTGAGGAGGGGGCTCTCCTACGAGCAGTACTTC.

This chain uses TRBV30 with TRBJ2-6; 9 bases line up with TRBD2. Germline assignment: CDR1 GTSNPN and CDR2 SVGIG (reference sequence). The CDR3 runs 19 residues. V lost 0 bases, J lost 0 bases, and 9 bases stayed unmatched. CDR3 protein: CAWSVPFSGRTSGANVLTF. CDR3 bases: TGTGCCTGGAGTGTCCCTTTCAGCGGGAGGACCTCTGGGGCCAACGTCCTGACTTTC.

V and J are TRBV7-8 and TRBJ1-2; TRBD1 aligns across 11 bases. The germline V gene has CDR1 SGHVS and CDR2 FQNEAQ. J lost 2 bases, V lost 5 bases, and 7 bases had no gene match. The CDR3 contains 16 residues. The CDR3 nucleotides read TGTGCCAGCAGCCTCCGGGACAGGGGGGAAAACTATGGCTACACCTTC. This encodes CASSLRDRGENYGYTF.

The genes are TRBV5-1 and TRBJ2-5, with D hard to call. V was shortened by 2 bases and J by 4 bases, with 9 bases between the two germline ends. The CDR3 contains 13 residues. Per the germline V gene, CDR1 is SGHRS and CDR2 is YFSETQ. The CDR3 coding sequence is TGCGCCAGCAGCTTAAGTGAGGTAGAGACCCAGTACTTC. Amino acids: CASSLSEVETQYF.

The rearrangement uses TRBV29-1 and TRBJ2-5, with a tentative D call TRBD2 (5 bases). Between the trimmed V and J ends, which lost 5 bases and 5 bases, there was a span of 9 bases. This CDR3 region has 11 residues. CDR1 and CDR2 from the germline V gene are SQVTM and ANQGSEA. The CDR3 region is CSVTRKETQYF. The CDR3 nucleotides read TGCAGCGTTACTAGAAAGGAGACCCAGTACTTC.

V gene TRBV27 combines with J gene TRBJ1-4; 7 positions agree with TRBD1. After removal of 2 bases from V and 11 bases from J, the junction contained 8 bases not matched to a gene. Germline loops: CDR1 MNHEY, CDR2 SMNVEV (reference sequence). The CDR3 consists of 14 residues. The DNA of the CDR3 is TGTGCCAGCAGTTTACGAGACAGGGCGGGCAAACTGTTTTTT. Its translation is CASSLRDRAGKLFF. The whole variable domain, filled in from reference TRBV27 and TRBJ1-4, reads EAQVTQNPRYLITVTGKKLTVTCSQNMNHEYMSWYRQDPGLGLRQIYYSMNVEVTDKGDVPEGYKVSRKEKRNFPLILESPSPNQTSLYFCASSLRDRAGKLFFGSGTQLSVL.

This clone was picked up a small number of times. V gene TRBV6-6 combines with J gene TRBJ1-5; 9 positions agree with TRBD1. This CDR3 is 14 amino acids long. Germline CDR1 and CDR2: MNHNY and SVGAGI (reference sequence). Trimming removed 4 bases from V and 2 bases from J; junction bases left unmatched: 0. Here the CDR3 reads CASSWTGGNQPQHF. As DNA, the CDR3 is TGTGCCAGCAGTTGGACAGGGGGCAATCAGCCCCAGCATTTT.

The V and J genes are TRBV25-1 and TRBJ2-7; possibly TRBD1 for D (5 bases). The V gene lost 1 base and the J gene lost 0 bases, with 13 bases spanning the gap. CDR1 and CDR2 from the germline V gene are MGHDK and SYGVNS. This CDR3 contains 16 residues. Written as DNA, the CDR3 is TGTGCCAGCAGTGAATCCCAGGGTCGAAGCTCCTACGAGCAGTACTTC. It is translated as CASSESQGRSSYEQYF.

The chain joins TRBV9 to TRBJ2-2, with 10 bases aligning to TRBD2. Trimming cost V 4 bases and J 7 bases; bases outside gene matches: 4. This CDR3 has 14 residues. Germline values: CDR1 SGDLS, CDR2 YYNGEE. CDR3 sequence: CASSTSGGGGELFF. CDR3 sequence (DNA): TGTGCCAGCAGCACCAGCGGGGGGGGCGGGGAGCTGTTTTTT.

V is TRBV7-9 and J is TRBJ2-5; unclear D gene. The CDR3 loop spans 16 amino acids. Trimming removed 2 bases at V and 0 bases at J, with 13 bases between. The germline V gene has CDR1 SEHNR and CDR2 FQNEAQ (reference sequence). The CDR3 DNA is TGTGCCAGCAGCTTATGGGTAGCTGGGTACCAAGAGACCCAGTACTTC. Translation: CASSLWVAGYQETQYF.

The chain employs TRBV4-2 and TRBJ1-5; TRBD1 might be the D (6 bases). CDR1 is LGHNA, CDR2 YNFKEQ, per germline. There are 18 residues in the CDR3. Trimming stripped 0 bases from V and 0 bases from J, with 15 bases between. CDR3 region: CASSQDAPYRVSNQPQHF. CDR3 DNA: TGTGCCAGCAGCCAAGATGCCCCGTACAGGGTTAGCAATCAGCCCCAGCATTTT.

The chain carries TRBV25-1 and TRBJ2-3; tentative D call: TRBD1 (5 bases). Trimming removed 3 bases at V and 3 bases at J, with 10 bases between. The CDR3 loop spans 14 amino acids. Germline CDR1 reads MGHDK; CDR2 reads SYGVNS. CDR3 DNA: TGTGCCAGCAGTGATCAAAGGGGAACAGATACGCAGTATTTT. Residues: CASSDQRGTDTQYF. Based on the CDR3 plus reference TRBV25-1 and TRBJ2-3, the full variable domain is EADIYQTPRYLVIGTGKKITLECSQTMGHDKMYWYQQDPGMELHLIHYSYGVNSTEKGDLSSESTVSRIRTEHFPLTLESARPSHTSQYLCASSDQRGTDTQYFGPGTRLTVL.

The rearrangement joins TRBV7-3 to TRBJ2-1; TRBD2 is a possible D gene (6 bases). Trimming stripped 5 bases from V and 0 bases from J, with 20 bases between. CDR1 is SGHTA and CDR2 is FQGTGA in the germline V gene. The CDR3 contains 18 residues. This CDR3 is CASSNVASAPFSYNEQFF. The CDR3 nucleotides read TGTGCCAGCAGCAATGTAGCTAGCGCCCCTTTCTCCTACAATGAGCAGTTCTTC.

The chain recombines TRBV5-6 with TRBJ2-3, with TRBD2 identical over 7 bases. This CDR3 has 16 amino acids. With 0 bases clipped from V and 7 bases from J, the junction kept 11 bases outside the gene matches. Germline V gene lookup returns CDR1 SGHDT and CDR2 YYEEEE. The CDR3 sequence is CASSLVGGGAHNTQYF. In DNA form, the CDR3 reads TGTGCCAGCAGCTTGGTAGGCGGGGGAGCACATAATACGCAGTATTTT. Using reference TRBV5-6 and TRBJ2-3 for the parts outside the CDR3, the full variable domain is DAGVTQSPTHLIKTRGQQVTLRCSPKSGHDTVSWYQQALGQGPQFIFQYYEEEERQRGNFPDRFSGHQFPNYSSELNVNALLLGDSALYLCASSLVGGGAHNTQYFGPGTRLTVL.

Concerning this clone itself: The same CDR3 can be traced to other DNA sequences in this sample. The CDR3 nucleotides are TGTGCCAGTAGTCCCGGGACAGCCTACGAGCAGTACTTC. Protein: CASSPGTAYEQYF. The gene calls are TRBV19 and TRBJ2-7, with 7 bases fitting TRBD1. Germline-derived CDR1 and CDR2 are LNHDA and SQIVND (reference sequence). V shed 5 bases, J shed 2 bases, and the junction held 3 bases outside the gene matches. This CDR3 contains 13 residues.

The chain joins TRBV6-5 to TRBJ1-2; TRBD1 might be the D (6 bases). The germline gives CDR1 MNHEY, CDR2 SVGAGI. The V and J ends lost 4 bases and 2 bases respectively, with 11 bases between them. This CDR3 comprises 14 residues. This CDR3 is CASSSSDRNYGYTF. The CDR3 region has the DNA TGTGCCAGCAGTTCCTCTGACAGGAACTATGGCTACACCTTC.

The V call is TRBV5-1, the J call TRBJ1-1; the match to TRBD1 covers 8 bases. With V trimmed by 7 bases and J by 3 bases, 8 bases remained unmatched. Germline CDR1 SGHRS, CDR2 YFSETQ. The CDR3 is made up of 14 amino acids. For the CDR3, the DNA is TGCGCCAGCGGCGGACAGGGCGGTGACACTGAAGCTTTCTTT. Its translation: CASGGQGGDTEAFF.

The rearrangement uses TRBV7-2 and TRBJ1-2; TRBD1 matches 9 bases. V dropped 4 bases and J dropped 2; count of bases not matched to a gene: 2. This CDR3 spans 14 amino acids. Germline V gives CDR1 SGHTA, CDR2 FQGNSA. In nucleotides, the CDR3 is TGTGCCAGCAGCTCCGGACAGGGGAACTATGGCTACACCTTC. Translation: CASSSGQGNYGYTF.

The chain recombines TRBV21-1 with TRBJ1-1; the table's D gene call, TRBD1, was not cross checked with the DNA. TRBV21-1 is a pseudogene locus. CDR3 length: 15 residues. The CDR3 DNA is TGTGCCAGCAGCAAAGTCCAGGACAGGAACACTGAAGCTTTCTTT. Translating gives CASSKVQDRNTEAFF.

The chain uses TRBV19 and TRBJ2-7, with D possibly being TRBD1 (5 bases). Germline-derived CDR1 and CDR2 are LNHDA and SQIVND (reference sequence). The germline V and J ends were trimmed by 5 bases and 1 base, with 15 bases remaining between them. The CDR3 spans 15 residues. The CDR3 is CASSETRGGSYEQYF. The CDR3 DNA follows: TGTGCCAGTAGTGAGACAAGGGGTGGTTCCTACGAGCAGTACTTC.

The V gene is TRBV5-4, the J gene TRBJ1-1; possibly TRBD1 for D (5 bases). The CDR3 is made up of 13 amino acids. Trimming stripped 4 bases from V and 6 bases from J, with 13 bases between. Germline V gene lookup returns CDR1 SGHNT and CDR2 YYREEE (reference sequence). The CDR3: CASSRQGNPEAFF. DNA of the CDR3: TGTGCCAGCAGCCGGCAGGGAAACCCTGAAGCTTTCTTT.

The genes are TRBV7-9 and TRBJ2-7, with TRBD2 as a possible D gene (5 bases). V lost 0 bases to trimming and J lost 2 bases, with 8 bases between them. Germline CDR1 and CDR2: SEHNR and FQNEAQ (reference sequence). The CDR3 has 14 residues. CDR3 DNA: TGTGCCAGCAGCTTAGCACCGGAGGCCTACGAGCAGTACTTC. It codes for CASSLAPEAYEQYF.

V usage is TRBV4-2 and J usage is TRBJ2-5; 9 nucleotides match TRBD1. TRBJ2-7 explains the end of the DNA better; the J call may be wrong. Germline CDR1 reads LGHNA; CDR2 reads YNFKEQ. There are 15 residues in the CDR3. The CDR3 here is CASSQGDRVSYEQYF. The CDR3 DNA follows: TGTGCCAGCAGCCAAGGGGACAGGGTCTCCTACGAGCAGTACTTC.

The chain couples TRBV7-8 to TRBJ1-5, with a weak D call TRBD1 (5 bases). In germline, CDR1 is SGHVS, CDR2 FQNEAQ. V shed 4 bases and J shed 0 bases, with 10 bases lying between them. The CDR3 is 15 residues long. The CDR3 here is CASSSGFYSNQPQHF. CDR3 coding DNA: TGTGCCAGCAGCTCAGGGTTTTATAGCAATCAGCCCCAGCATTTT.

As concerns this clone: Sequence at one end of the junction differs from germline and may be a read error. Distinct nucleotide sequences in the sample also encode this CDR3. This rearrangement joins TRBV30 to TRBJ1-2, with TRBD1 matching 10 bases. CDR1 is GTSNPN, CDR2 SVGIG, per germline (reference sequence). This CDR3 spans 13 amino acids. CDR3 in amino acids: CAWMGQGHYGYTF. The CDR3 DNA sequence: TGTGCCTGGATGGGACAGGGGCACTATGGCTACACCTTT.

V and J are TRBV15 and TRBJ2-1; 9 bases are a match to TRBD2. The CDR3 has 15 amino acids. Germline V gene data show CDR1 as LNHNV and CDR2 as YYDKDF (reference sequence). Trimming cost V 1 base and J 7 bases; bases outside gene matches: 5. CDR3 in amino acids: CATSRAAGGVNEQFF. DNA for the CDR3: TGTGCCACCAGCAGAGCAGCGGGAGGCGTGAATGAGCAGTTCTTC.

V is TRBV27 and J is TRBJ2-7; weak D call: TRBD1 (5 bases). Germline V lookup: CDR1 MNHEY, CDR2 SMNVEV (reference sequence). V was clipped by 6 bases and J by 3 bases, with 12 bases between them. This CDR3 is built from 13 residues. In DNA, the CDR3 is TGTGCCAGCAGAACAGGCAAAAGCTACGAGCAGTACTTC. Translating it yields CASRTGKSYEQYF.

V gene TRBV7-7 combines with J gene TRBJ2-5, with a possible D match to TRBD2 (6 bases). Trimming cost V 5 bases and J 5 bases, with 18 bases left between them. The CDR3 consists of 15 residues. Looked up from germline, CDR1 is SSHAT and CDR2 is FNYEAQ (reference sequence). The CDR3 DNA reads as TGTGCCAGCAGCGCACGGGACTCCCGGGGGGAGACCCAGTACTTC. It encodes CASSARDSRGETQYF.

The chain has TRBV2 and TRBJ2-4; perhaps TRBD2 as D (7 bases). V gave up 4 bases and J gave up 0 bases, with 16 bases separating them. The germline CDR1 and CDR2 sequences are SNHLY and FYNNEI. The CDR3 extends over 17 amino acids. The DNA for the CDR3 is TGTGCCAGCAGTGTAGCCCGGGGGGCGCGAGCCAAAAACATTCAGTACTTC. Translation gives CASSVARGARAKNIQYF.